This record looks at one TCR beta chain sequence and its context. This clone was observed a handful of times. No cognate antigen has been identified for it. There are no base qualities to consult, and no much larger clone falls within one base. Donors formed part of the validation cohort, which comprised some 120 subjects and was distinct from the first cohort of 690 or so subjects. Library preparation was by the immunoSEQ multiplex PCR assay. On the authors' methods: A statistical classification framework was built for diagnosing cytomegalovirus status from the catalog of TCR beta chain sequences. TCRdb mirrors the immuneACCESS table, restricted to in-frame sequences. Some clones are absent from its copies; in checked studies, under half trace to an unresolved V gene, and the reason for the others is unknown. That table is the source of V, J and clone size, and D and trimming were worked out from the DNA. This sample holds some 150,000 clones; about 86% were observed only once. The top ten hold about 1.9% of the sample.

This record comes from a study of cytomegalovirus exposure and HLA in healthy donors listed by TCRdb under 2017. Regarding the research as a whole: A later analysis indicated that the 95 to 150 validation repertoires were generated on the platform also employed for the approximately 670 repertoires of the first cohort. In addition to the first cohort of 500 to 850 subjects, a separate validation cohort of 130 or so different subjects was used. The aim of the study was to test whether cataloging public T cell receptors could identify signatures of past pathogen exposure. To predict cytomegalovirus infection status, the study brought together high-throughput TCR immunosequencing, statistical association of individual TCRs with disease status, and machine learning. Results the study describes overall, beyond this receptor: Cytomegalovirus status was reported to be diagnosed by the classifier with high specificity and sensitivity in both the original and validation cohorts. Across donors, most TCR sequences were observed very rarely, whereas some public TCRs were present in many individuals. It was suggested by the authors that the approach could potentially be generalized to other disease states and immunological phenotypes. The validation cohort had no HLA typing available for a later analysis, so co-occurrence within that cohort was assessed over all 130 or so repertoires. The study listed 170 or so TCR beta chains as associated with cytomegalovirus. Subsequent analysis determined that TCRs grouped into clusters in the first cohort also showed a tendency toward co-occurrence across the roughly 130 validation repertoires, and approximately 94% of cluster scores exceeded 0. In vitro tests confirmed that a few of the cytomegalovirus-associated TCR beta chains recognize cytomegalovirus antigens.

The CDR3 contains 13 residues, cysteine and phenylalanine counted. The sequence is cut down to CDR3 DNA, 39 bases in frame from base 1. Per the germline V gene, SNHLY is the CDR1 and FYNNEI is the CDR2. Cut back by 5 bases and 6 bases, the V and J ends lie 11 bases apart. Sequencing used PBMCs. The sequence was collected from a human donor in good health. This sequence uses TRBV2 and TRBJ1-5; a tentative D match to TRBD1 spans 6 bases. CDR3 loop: CASSLGGPQPQHF. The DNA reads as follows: TGTGCCAGCAGTCTAGGGGGACCTCAGCCCCAGCATTTT.